This is a list of T cell receptor beta chains from one sample in a study of shared clonotypes between healthy human individuals. Produced via immunoSEQ multiplex PCR; TCRdb's table is partial and in-frame only. The table has fewer than 1.4 million clones, around three quarters seen once; the top ten hold roughly 0.61%. Sequencing was done on a sample of memory CD4+ T cells from PBMCs. The receptors were gathered from a man younger than 30 in good health. Some clones in this sample may be carry-over from other donors' samples. Each CDR3 is given with its conserved first and last residue. The order of the fields is J gene, V gene, clone size, D gene, CDR3 protein, CDR3 DNA. The D gene is left open where the match is weak. Rows give clone size only sometimes, using once, few, many, or a class for an expanded clone.

TRBJ1-1	TRBV7-9	.	.	CASSAWAGENTEAFF	TGTGCCAGCAGCGCGTGGGCAGGGGAGAACACTGAAGCTTTCTTT
TRBJ1-5	TRBV9	.	TRBD1	CASSLTGGEPQHF	TGTGCCAGCTCCCTGACAGGGGGCGAACCCCAGCATTTT
TRBJ1-1	TRBV2	once	.	CASLLDAPATEAFF	TGTGCCAGCCTCCTGGACGCCCCGGCCACTGAAGCTTTCTTT
TRBJ2-2	TRBV28	.	TRBD2	CASGLAGIGELFF	TGTGCCAGTGGACTAGCGGGGATCGGGGAGCTGTTTTTT
TRBJ2-7	TRBV7-2	.	.	CASSVRLYYEQYF	TGTGCCAGCAGCGTGAGACTGTACTACGAGCAGTACTTC
TRBJ2-4	TRBV2	few	.	CASNRLAKNIQYF	TGTGCCAGCAACAGATTAGCCAAAAACATTCAGTACTTC
TRBJ1-5	TRBV2	.	.	CASRPDSNQPQHF	TGTGCCAGCAGGCCGGACAGTAATCAGCCCCAGCATTTT
TRBJ1-2	TRBV5-8	.	.	CASSLVTPEAGGYTF	TGTGCCAGCAGCTTGGTAACGCCCGAAGCGGGTGGCTACACCTTC
TRBJ1-3	TRBV6-6	many	.	CASEGSGNTIYF	TGTGCCAGCGAAGGCTCTGGAAACACCATATATTTT
TRBJ1-5	TRBV7-2	once	.	CASSLMSGNQPQHF	TGTGCCAGCAGCTTAATGAGCGGGAATCAGCCCCAGCATTTT
TRBJ1-4	TRBV28	.	.	CASSYPNEKLFF	TGTGCCAGCAGTTACCCGAATGAAAAACTGTTTTTT
TRBJ2-1	TRBV11-2	.	.	CASRSLAGSPSSYNEQFF	TGTGCCAGCAGATCCTTGGCCGGCAGCCCGAGCTCCTACAATGAGCAGTTCTTC
TRBJ2-1	TRBV5-4	many	TRBD2	CASSPRLAGDLAQFF	TGTGCCAGCAGCCCTCGACTAGCGGGCGACCTTGCGCAGTTCTTC
TRBJ2-2	TRBV5-1	.	.	CASSSQGFAGELFF	TGCGCCAGCAGCTCTCAGGGTTTCGCCGGGGAGCTGTTTTTT
TRBJ1-2	TRBV28	.	.	CASTPGGGNGYTF	TGTGCCAGCACCCCGGGTGGAGGTAATGGCTACACCTTC
TRBJ1-2	TRBV2	.	TRBD1	CASSQEKTGGMYGYTF	TGTGCCAGCAGTCAAGAAAAGACAGGGGGCATGTATGGCTACACCTTC
TRBJ2-1	TRBV5-1	.	.	CASSLGTTQTNEQFF	TGCGCCAGCAGCCTCGGGACCACGCAAACCAATGAGCAGTTCTTC
TRBJ1-5	TRBV6-5	few	TRBD1	CASSRKTGYNQPQHF	TGTGCCAGCAGCCGTAAGACAGGGTACAATCAGCCCCAGCATTTT
TRBJ1-2	TRBV25-1	.	TRBD1	CASSETGDASYGYTF	TGTGCCAGCAGTGAGACAGGGGACGCCTCCTATGGCTACACCTTC
TRBJ2-2	TRBV15	.	.	CATSRGDFTTGELFF	TGTGCCACCAGCAGAGGGGACTTTACCACCGGGGAGCTGTTTTTT
TRBJ1-4	TRBV29-1	.	.	CSVQWVSSPEKLFF	TGCAGCGTTCAATGGGTCTCGTCCCCGGAAAAACTGTTTTTT
TRBJ1-2	TRBV7-2	.	.	CASSLSRLGGLYGYTF	TGTGCCAGCAGCTTAAGCCGCCTTGGGGGGCTCTATGGCTACACCTTC
TRBJ1-1	TRBV10-3	.	.	CAISESGYMNTEAFF	TGTGCCATCAGTGAGTCAGGGTACATGAACACTGAAGCTTTCTTT
TRBJ1-1	TRBV2	few	.	CASSDIRWGNTEAFF	TGTGCCAGCAGTGACATTAGGTGGGGGAACACTGAAGCTTTCTTT
TRBJ2-7	TRBV18	.	.	CASSPGRYEQYF	TGTGCCAGCTCACCCGGCCGCTACGAGCAGTACTTC
TRBJ2-3	TRBV7-6	.	TRBD2	CASSLSGASNQPQYF	TGTGCCAGCAGCTTAAGCGGGGCCAGCAATCAGCCCCAGTATTTT
TRBJ1-5	TRBV7-9	.	.	CASSLRRDQPQHF	TGTGCCAGCAGCTTACGTCGCGATCAGCCCCAGCATTTT
TRBJ2-7	TRBV5-1	.	.	CASSLAAGTSYEQYF	TGCGCCAGCAGCTTGGCGGCAGGCACGTCCTACGAGCAGTACTTC
TRBJ2-3	TRBV18	.	.	CASSPRGSQSPSTDTQYF	TGTGCCAGCTCACCAAGGGGGTCACAGAGCCCTAGCACAGATACGCAGTATTTT
TRBJ1-3	TRBV6-5	.	.	CASSYSTENTIYF	TGTGCCAGCAGTTACTCGACGGAAAACACCATATATTTT
TRBJ2-7	TRBV11-2	.	.	CASSLVSGVYEQYF	TGTGCCAGCAGCTTAGTTTCAGGGGTCTACGAGCAGTACTTC
TRBJ1-5	TRBV19	.	TRBD1	CASNLGQGNQPQHF	TGTGCCAGTAATCTCGGACAGGGCAATCAGCCCCAGCATTTT
TRBJ1-1	TRBV19	.	.	CATGLRDTEAFF	TGTGCTACGGGGCTTCGCGACACTGAAGCTTTCTTT
TRBJ1-2	TRBV28	.	TRBD1	CASSFVGQPYGYTF	TGTGCCAGCAGTTTTGTGGGACAGCCCTATGGCTACACCTTC
TRBJ2-5	TRBV4-1	once	.	CASSLVNRETQYF	TGCGCCAGCAGCCTAGTCAACCGGGAGACCCAGTACTTC
TRBJ2-7	TRBV5-1	.	TRBD2	CAIQLASGAITYEQYF	TGCGCCATCCAATTGGCTAGCGGGGCGATCACCTACGAGCAGTACTTC
TRBJ1-2	TRBV5-1	.	.	CASSLALTTGPYGYTF	TGCGCCAGCAGCTTGGCCCTGACGACGGGGCCTTATGGCTACACCTTC
TRBJ2-7	TRBV5-1	once	TRBD1	CASSPLTGVAGYEQYF	TGCGCCAGCAGCCCGTTAACAGGGGTTGCAGGGTACGAGCAGTACTTC
TRBJ1-1	TRBV14	.	.	CASSPQWGGTEAFF	TGTGCCAGCAGCCCGCAGTGGGGCGGCACTGAAGCTTTCTTT
TRBJ1-1	TRBV7-9	.	.	CASSLDQGNTEAFF	TGTGCCAGCAGCTTAGACCAGGGCAACACTGAAGCTTTCTTT
TRBJ1-5	TRBV6-1	few	TRBD1	CASRGGRGHQPQHF	TGTGCCAGCAGAGGGGGCAGGGGGCATCAGCCCCAGCATTTT
TRBJ1-5	TRBV5-1	.	TRBD1	CASSLGDRAGQPQHF	TGCGCCAGCAGCTTGGGGGACAGGGCGGGCCAGCCCCAGCATTTT
TRBJ2-5	TRBV28	.	TRBD2	CASSLGTSKGHTSGTQYF	TGTGCCAGCAGTTTAGGCACATCAAAGGGACATACTAGCGGGACCCAGTACTTC
TRBJ1-2	TRBV11-2	few	.	CASRLDRLGGYTF	TGTGCCAGCAGGCTCGACCGCCTTGGTGGCTACACCTTC
TRBJ2-7	TRBV25-1	.	.	CASSDGTRYYEQYF	TGTGCCAGCAGTGACGGGACGCGCTACTACGAGCAGTACTTC
TRBJ2-1	TRBV7-3	.	.	CASSLIGGYNEQFF	TGTGCCAGCAGCTTAATTGGAGGTTACAATGAGCAGTTCTTC
TRBJ1-2	TRBV10-3	.	TRBD1	CAISEAAGTAYGYTF	TGTGCCATCAGTGAGGCCGCCGGGACAGCTTATGGCTACACCTTC
TRBJ2-7	TRBV18	.	TRBD1	CASSSGTDYEQYF	TGTGCCAGCTCATCAGGGACAGACTACGAGCAGTACTTC
TRBJ2-1	TRBV7-2	.	TRBD2	CASSVQTSGRAISEQFF	TGTGCCAGCAGCGTACAGACTAGCGGGAGGGCGATAAGCGAGCAGTTCTTC
TRBJ1-1	TRBV11-2	.	.	CASSSGQVNTEAFF	TGTGCCAGCAGCTCGGGGCAGGTGAACACTGAAGCTTTCTTT
TRBJ2-7	TRBV6-1	.	.	CASSDLPGQAYEQYF	TGTGCCAGCAGTGACCTTCCGGGACAAGCCTACGAGCAGTACTTC
TRBJ2-2	TRBV6-5	few	.	CASSLDRVMPGELFF	TGTGCCAGCAGCCTAGACAGAGTCATGCCCGGGGAGCTGTTTTTT
TRBJ2-7	TRBV4-1	.	TRBD2	CASSQGVAGDLHEQYF	TGCGCCAGCAGCCAAGGGGTAGCGGGAGATTTGCACGAGCAGTACTTC
TRBJ1-1	TRBV10-3	.	TRBD1	CAISEYRTGGAEAFF	TGTGCCATCAGTGAGTATAGGACAGGGGGTGCTGAAGCTTTCTTT
TRBJ2-7	TRBV28	many	.	CASSLGLYEQYF	TGTGCCAGCAGTTTAGGGCTCTACGAGCAGTACTTC